This T cell receptor (beta chain) was documented in a study of prognosis after radiotherapy for stage I lung cancer. For the study at large: Enrolled patients were those with stage I non-small cell lung cancer, a group that was recruited between April 2018 and January 2019. Radiotherapy used SBRT, divided into 3 to 5 fractions and reaching a biologically effective dose of at least 100 Gy.

V lost 5 bases and J lost 4; bases outside the gene matches: 13. Germline V gene data show CDR1 as LNHDA and CDR2 as SQIVND (reference sequence). This CDR3 has 17 amino acids. Starting from genomic DNA, TCR beta CDR3 was amplified through two-round multiplex PCR. Primers specific to each TRBV and TRBJ gene drove first-round PCR. For its second round, the PCR relied on universal primers. TCRdb reprocessed the multiplex PCR reads with MiXCR, giving one entry per CDR3 protein. The sample holds about 19,000 distinct CDR3 sequences, 40% to 55% seen once. Whole-study results and caveats: The study found that unique TCR clone counts fell after stereotactic body radiation therapy, median approximately 10,000 versus 7,000.

A remark on this clonotype: What it recognizes is unknown.

Sequenced here: PBMCs, sampled before or after stereotactic body radiation therapy (not recorded which). The TCR was taken from a donor at least 50 years old with non-small cell lung cancer. The chain has TRBV19 and TRBJ1-3, with 8 bases that match TRBD1. CDR3 bases: TGTGCCAGTAGTCGACAGGGGACTCGTGGTAAAGGAAACACCATATATTTT. It translates to CASSRQGTRGKGNTIYF.